The entry below describes one TCR beta chain. This receptor's antigen is unknown. The record has no base qualities; no much larger clone is one base away. The data originate from a study of T cell repertoires in cytomegalovirus infection (dated by TCRdb to 2018 to 2020). The study in broad terms: Peptide stimulations targeted recently identified HLA-C-restricted CMV epitopes, whose presentation resists viral immunomodulation, together with well-studied HLA-B-restricted epitopes. The HLA type of each donor mattered for the analysis, because public TCR beta signatures pointed to carriage of CMV infection along with the matching HLA type.

At the junction V is shortened by 6 bases and J by 0 bases, with 12 bases in between. Reading the germline V gene (reference sequence) gives CDR1 LNHDA and CDR2 SQIVND. Measured from the cysteine to the phenylalanine, the CDR3 is 15 residues long. The entry retains the CDR3 DNA only, 45 bases that are in frame from base 1. The meaning of the sample's treatment or condition label: in vitro stimulation with specific CMV peptide epitopes to enrich CMV-specific T cells. Overall study results and their limits: The ex vivo response was dominated by HLA-C-restricted CMV-specific TCR beta clonotypes, which also provided the single most frequent clonotype in two of eight donors. Cumulative frequency of public TCR beta family members discriminated carriers of CMV infection plus the relevant HLA type in this cohort and an independent approximately 360-donor cohort.

Sequencer: Illumina HiSeq 1500. TCRdb itself trimmed the public reads at Q25 with fastp, ran MiXCR and retained productive beta chains. Rows matching on CDR3 protein sequence are summarized as one entry with the most common DNA and genes. This sample gives hundreds of thousands of distinct CDR3 sequences in total; about 42% of them show up just once. The ten largest clones capture about 39% of the sample. Rearrangement joined TRBV19 to TRBJ2-1; the D gene assignment is ambiguous. The source of this sequence is a human donor in good health (CMV status not recorded). Some clones in this sample may be carry-over from other donors' samples. Source: cultured PBMCs, taken from culture after CMV antigen stimulation. The encoded CDR3 is CASSVSLSSYNEQFF. The DNA is as follows: TGTGCCAGTAGCGTCAGCCTGAGCTCCTACAATGAGCAGTTCTTC.